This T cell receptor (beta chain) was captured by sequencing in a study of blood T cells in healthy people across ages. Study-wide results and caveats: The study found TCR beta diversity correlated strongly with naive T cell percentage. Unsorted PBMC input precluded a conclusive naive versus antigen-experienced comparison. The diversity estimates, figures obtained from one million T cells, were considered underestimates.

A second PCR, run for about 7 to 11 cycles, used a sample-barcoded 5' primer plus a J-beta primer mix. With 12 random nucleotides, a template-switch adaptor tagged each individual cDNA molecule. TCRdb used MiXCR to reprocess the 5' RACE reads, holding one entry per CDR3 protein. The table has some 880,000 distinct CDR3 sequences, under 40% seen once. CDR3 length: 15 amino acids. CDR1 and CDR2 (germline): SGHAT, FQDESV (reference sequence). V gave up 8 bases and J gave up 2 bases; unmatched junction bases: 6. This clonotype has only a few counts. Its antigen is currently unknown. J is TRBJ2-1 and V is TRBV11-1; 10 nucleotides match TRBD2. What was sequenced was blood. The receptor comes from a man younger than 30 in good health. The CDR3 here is CASGLAGDTYNEQFF. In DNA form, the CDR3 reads TGTGCCAGCGGCCTAGCGGGGGATACCTACAATGAGCAGTTCTTC.